A selection of T cell receptor beta chains follows, all from one sample in a study of OX40 agonist ivuxolimab in advanced cancers. Using immunoSEQ multiplex PCR, the repertoire was profiled, and TCRdb retains in-frame clones only, with some absent. The profile shows 65,000 to 80,000 clones, nearly 95% of them singletons. Source: CD4+ or CD8+ T cells sorted from blood, taken in a trial of the OX40 agonist ivuxolimab. The receptors shown here come from an adult with an advanced solid tumor such as melanoma, head and neck, liver or kidney cancer. The CDR3 runs from the conserved cysteine through the conserved F or W. A D gene is named only where the DNA matches it firmly. Clone sizes are given selectively: once, few, many, or a class where the clone is expanded.

-	TRBJ2-7	TRBV2	17	TRBD1	CASSKRDRGPVGYEQYF	TGTGCCAGCAGCAAGAGGGACAGGGGGCCTGTTGGCTACGAGCAGTACTTC
-	TRBJ2-7	TRBV27	13	-	CASSLGTPYEQYF	TGTGCCAGCAGTTTAGGCACCCCCTACGAGCAGTACTTC
once	TRBJ2-2	TRBV5-6	12	TRBD2	CASSFGGARLFF	TGTGCCAGCAGCTTCGGGGGGGCACGGCTGTTTTTT
-	TRBJ2-2	TRBV7-8	16	TRBD1	CASSPRTGKVSGELFF	TGTGCCAGCAGCCCGCGGACAGGGAAGGTTTCCGGGGAGCTGTTTTTT
-	TRBJ2-7	TRBV27	14	-	CASSLRGGQYEQYF	TGTGCCAGCAGTTTAAGAGGGGGGCAGTACGAGCAGTACTTC
once	TRBJ2-3	TRBV21-1	19	-	CASSKLPSGRAGGSDTQYF	TGTGCCAGCAGCAAACTCCCTAGCGGGAGGGCCGGGGGGTCAGATACGCAGTATTTT
-	TRBJ1-6	TRBV4-3	15	TRBD1	CASSQDSQGDSPLHF	TGCGCCAGCAGCCAAGATTCACAGGGGGACTCACCCCTCCACTTT
-	TRBJ2-7	TRBV19	16	-	CASSTGPPGAPYEQYF	TGTGCCAGTAGTACGGGACCCCCAGGGGCTCCCTACGAGCAGTACTTC
-	TRBJ1-2	TRBV5-1	16	-	CASSTWDGASNYGYTF	TGCGCCAGCAGCACCTGGGACGGAGCCTCTAACTATGGCTACACCTTC
-	TRBJ2-7	TRBV27	14	-	CASSPLESTYEQYF	TGTGCCAGCAGTCCTCTCGAGTCCACCTACGAGCAGTACTTC
-	TRBJ1-6	TRBV5-1	15	-	CASSDRDTYNSPLHF	TGCGCCAGCAGCGACCGGGACACATATAATTCACCCCTCCACTTT
-	TRBJ1-2	TRBV27	15	TRBD1	CASGSPGQGYYGYTF	TGTGCCAGCGGATCGCCGGGACAGGGATACTATGGCTACACCTTC
-	TRBJ2-7	TRBV2	11	-	CAIKFPMEQYF	TGTGCCATCAAGTTCCCGATGGAGCAGTACTTC
once	TRBJ1-6	TRBV4-3	15	-	CASSQDLGINSPLHF	TGCGCCAGCAGCCAAGATCTGGGGATTAATTCACCCCTCCACTTT
-	TRBJ1-1	TRBV14	16	-	CASSLTETGSLRGAFF	TGTGCCAGCAGCCTGACCGAGACAGGAAGTTTGCGGGGAGCTTTCTTT
-	TRBJ2-7	TRBV5-8	14	-	CASSDIMLGTWQYF	TGTGCCAGCAGCGATATTATGCTCGGGACCTGGCAGTACTTC
-	TRBJ1-1	TRBV29-1	12	TRBD1	CSVGQGTSEAFF	TGCAGCGTCGGACAGGGCACTTCTGAAGCTTTCTTT
-	TRBJ1-1	TRBV27	13	-	CASSTRSGGEAFF	TGTGCCAGCAGCACACGGAGTGGAGGTGAAGCTTTCTTT
-	TRBJ2-1	TRBV7-2	15	-	CASSLVGAGYNEQFF	TGTGCCAGCAGCTTAGTGGGGGCGGGATACAATGAGCAGTTCTTC
once	TRBJ2-1	TRBV7-7	19	-	CASSLAPPVQGFSYNEQFF	TGTGCTAGCAGCTTAGCCCCACCGGTGCAGGGCTTTTCCTACAATGAGCAGTTCTTC
-	TRBJ2-1	TRBV9	12	-	CASSGRQTRQFF	TGTGCCAGCAGCGGACGGCAGACGAGACAGTTCTTC
once	TRBJ1-2	TRBV11-2	14	TRBD1	CASSLEQGAKGYTF	TGTGCCAGCAGCTTAGAGCAGGGGGCGAAAGGCTACACCTTC
-	TRBJ2-1	TRBV7-9	14	-	CASSYDEAYNEQFF	TGTGCCAGCAGCTATGATGAGGCCTACAATGAGCAGTTCTTC
-	TRBJ2-3	TRBV27	16	TRBD2	CASSLAGGLTTDTQYF	TGTGCCAGCAGCTTAGCGGGAGGCCTGACCACAGATACGCAGTATTTT
-	TRBJ1-2	TRBV6-5	15	-	CASSYSGPVAYGYTF	TGTGCCAGCAGTTACTCGGGGCCTGTGGCCTATGGCTACACCTTC
once	TRBJ2-2	TRBV27	12	TRBD1	CASSHGQGELFF	TGTGCCAGCAGCCACGGACAGGGCGAGCTGTTTTTT
-	TRBJ2-2	TRBV30	17	-	CAWMEDGRTRDTGELFF	TGTGCCTGGATGGAGGACGGACGAACGAGGGACACCGGGGAGCTGTTTTTT
-	TRBJ2-2	TRBV11-2	13	-	CASPSRGTGELFF	TGTGCCAGCCCCTCCCGGGGGACCGGGGAGCTGTTTTTT
-	TRBJ2-7	TRBV7-9	13	-	CASSRPSGSEQYF	TGTGCCAGCAGTCGACCCTCAGGGTCCGAGCAGTACTTC
-	TRBJ2-1	TRBV7-8	12	-	CASKLAWDEQFF	TGTGCCAGTAAACTAGCTTGGGATGAGCAGTTCTTC
-	TRBJ1-6	TRBV6-6	16	-	CASSYKGSSYNSPLHF	TGTGCCAGCAGTTATAAAGGGAGCTCCTATAATTCACCCCTCCACTTT
-	TRBJ2-7	TRBV27	14	-	CASSPWDTTYEQYF	TGTGCCAGCAGTCCGTGGGACACTACCTACGAGCAGTACTTC
-	TRBJ2-2	TRBV6-5	12	-	CASSSQGRELFF	TGTGCCAGCAGTTCCCAGGGGAGGGAGCTGTTTTTT
-	TRBJ2-5	TRBV27	15	-	CASSPGTGIQETQYF	TGTGCCAGCAGTCCGGGGACTGGGATTCAAGAGACCCAGTACTTC
-	TRBJ1-2	TRBV4-3	14	TRBD1	CASSPGTGAYGYTF	TGCGCCAGCAGCCCCGGGACAGGGGCCTATGGCTACACCTTC
-	TRBJ2-5	TRBV19	18	TRBD2	CASSIGGGKYHPQETQYF	TGTGCCAGTAGTATCGGCGGGGGGAAATACCACCCTCAAGAGACCCAGTACTTC
-	TRBJ2-7	TRBV5-6	16	TRBD2	CASSPSLAGGYYEQYF	TGTGCCAGCAGCCCGTCGCTAGCGGGAGGGTACTACGAGCAGTACTTC
-	TRBJ1-1	TRBV10-3	15	-	CAISDPGRRNTEAFF	TGTGCCATCAGTGACCCGGGACGGCGGAACACTGAAGCTTTCTTT
-	TRBJ2-3	TRBV9	15	-	CASSPPGDPTDTQYF	TGTGCCAGCAGCCCCCCGGGGGACCCCACAGATACGCAGTATTTT
few	TRBJ1-1	TRBV27	14	-	CASSLNQRGTEAFF	TGTGCCAGCAGTTTAAACCAGAGGGGCACTGAAGCTTTCTTT
-	TRBJ1-2	TRBV27	15	-	CASSRTGSANYGYTF	TGTGCCAGCAGCCGTACAGGATCCGCTAACTATGGCTACACCTTC
-	TRBJ2-7	TRBV18	15	-	CASSPFPLSSYEQYF	TGTGCCAGCTCACCTTTCCCCCTAAGCTCCTACGAGCAGTACTTC
-	TRBJ2-3	TRBV4-3	13	-	CASSQEIGDTQYF	TGCGCCAGCAGCCAAGAGATAGGAGATACGCAGTATTTT
-	TRBJ2-3	TRBV12-1	12	-	CASTLQADTQYF	TGTGCCAGCACCCTCCAGGCCGATACGCAGTATTTT
-	TRBJ2-2	TRBV5-6	15	-	CASSAGLAATGELFF	TGTGCCAGCAGCGCCGGGTTAGCGGCTACCGGGGAGCTGTTTTTT
-	TRBJ1-2	TRBV6-5	13	-	CASSFAPSGGYTF	TGTGCCAGCAGTTTCGCCCCTTCGGGGGGCTACACCTTC
-	TRBJ1-2	TRBV5-4	15	-	CASSSEWGRDYGYTF	TGTGCCAGCAGCTCGGAGTGGGGGAGGGACTATGGCTACACCTTC
-	TRBJ2-1	TRBV18	14	-	CASSPLGSLGEQFF	TGTGCCAGCTCACCCCTCGGGAGCTTGGGTGAGCAGTTCTTC
once	TRBJ2-1	TRBV2	13	-	CASRLWSYNEQFF	TGTGCCAGCAGACTGTGGTCCTACAATGAGCAGTTCTTC
-	TRBJ1-2	TRBV29-1	16	-	CSVEGDEDGSNYGYTF	TGCAGCGTTGAGGGTGACGAGGACGGAAGTAACTATGGCTACACCTTC
-	TRBJ2-2	TRBV28	14	TRBD1	CASSSPGTGGELFF	TGTGCCAGCAGCTCCCCAGGGACAGGCGGGGAGCTGTTTTTT
-	TRBJ2-7	TRBV20-1	11	-	CSARDSYEQYF	TGCAGTGCTAGAGACAGCTACGAGCAGTACTTC
once	TRBJ2-1	TRBV18	11	-	CASSESGQQFF	TGTGCCAGCTCAGAGTCAGGGCAGCAGTTCTTC
-	TRBJ2-5	TRBV4-1	19	TRBD2	CASSQVRPSGGPLQETQYF	TGCGCCAGCAGCCAAGTGCGCCCTAGCGGGGGGCCCCTCCAAGAGACCCAGTACTTC